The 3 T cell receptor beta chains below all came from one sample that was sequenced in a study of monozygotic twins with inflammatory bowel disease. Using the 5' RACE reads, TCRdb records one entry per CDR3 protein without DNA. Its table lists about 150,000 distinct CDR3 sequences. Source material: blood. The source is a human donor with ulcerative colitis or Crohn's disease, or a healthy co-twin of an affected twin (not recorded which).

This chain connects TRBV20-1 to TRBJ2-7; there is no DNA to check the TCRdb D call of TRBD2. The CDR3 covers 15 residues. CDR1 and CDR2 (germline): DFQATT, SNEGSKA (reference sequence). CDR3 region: CSAMSWDSGTYEQYF.

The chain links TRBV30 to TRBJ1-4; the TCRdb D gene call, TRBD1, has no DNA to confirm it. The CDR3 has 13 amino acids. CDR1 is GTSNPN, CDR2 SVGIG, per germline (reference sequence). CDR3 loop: CAWTRRGGEKLFF.

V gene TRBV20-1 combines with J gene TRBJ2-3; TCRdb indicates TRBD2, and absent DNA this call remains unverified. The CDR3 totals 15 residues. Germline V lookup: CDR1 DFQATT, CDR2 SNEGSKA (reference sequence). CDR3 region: CSASLLAGISDTQYF.